A single T cell receptor (beta chain) is shown here with its context. Its antigen specificity is not known. Base quality data are lacking; no much larger clone is found one base away. The collaborating institutions used their own protocols to collect whole blood in K2EDTA tubes. Collaborator samples were shipped for TCRbeta analysis as frozen whole blood, isolated PBMCs, or DNA extracted from either sample type. The immunoSEQ Assay, a bias-controlled multiplex PCR, was used to amplify TCRbeta CDR3 regions from genomic DNA. Concerning the study's data processing: Nucleated cell counts per sample were estimated from amplification of reference gene primers within the assay. To quantify the absolute abundance of each unique TCRbeta CDR3 rearrangement, sequence reads were collapsed and filtered. Productive Simpson clonality was computed per sample as the square root of Simpson's diversity index over productive rearrangements. TCRdb re-hosts the immuneACCESS table, in-frame sequences only. Its copies lack some clones; in the studies checked, an unresolved V gene accounts for under half of them, and the cause for the rest is not known. The DNA gave D and trimming, while V, J and clone size come from that table. Present in this sample are 60,000 to 70,000 clones, around 85% of which were seen just once. The ten biggest clones cover 5.5% to 7% of the sample.

These data come from a study of blood T cell repertoires in COVID-19 (dated by TCRdb to between 2020 and 2021). Describing the broader study: Collaborator samples came from the United States, Italy and Spain and covered acute and convalescent phases of COVID-19. The material from the prospective study consisted of cDNA or gDNA derived from T cells, B-cell-depleted T cells, or PBMCs. Deeply sampled blood TCRbeta repertoires from subjects exposed to, actively infected with, or recovered from COVID-19 were included in the dataset. The repertoires were released in a freely available public database intended as a resource for research on the immune response to SARS-CoV-2. The samples were drawn from the first 160 participants of the ongoing ImmuneRACE study and from some 1,300 subjects provided by 6 global collaborators. Nearly every sample came with metadata listing a de-identified subject ID, COVID-19 status, age in years and sex. Where available, HLA class I and class II types were obtained from metadata supplied by the sample provider rather than from assay-based typing. Points the paper makes about the study in general: Clinical and demographic metadata were provided uncurated, with the amount varying by source and participant.

Via the germline V gene, CDR1 is MDHEN and CDR2 SYDVKM. V and J are truncated by 3 bases and 4 bases respectively, leaving an intervening sequence of 13 bases. Measured from the cysteine to the phenylalanine, the CDR3 is 15 residues long. Only the CDR3 region is kept as DNA, spanning 45 bases read in frame from base 1. The sample comprised peripheral blood. The chain employs TRBV28 and TRBJ2-1, with the D gene too uncertain to name. The TCR comes from a woman in her seventies with acute or convalescent COVID-19. The CDR3 here reads CASSLRPAGYNEQFF. Here is the DNA: TGTGCCAGCAGTTTGCGGCCAGCCGGGTACAATGAGCAGTTCTTC.